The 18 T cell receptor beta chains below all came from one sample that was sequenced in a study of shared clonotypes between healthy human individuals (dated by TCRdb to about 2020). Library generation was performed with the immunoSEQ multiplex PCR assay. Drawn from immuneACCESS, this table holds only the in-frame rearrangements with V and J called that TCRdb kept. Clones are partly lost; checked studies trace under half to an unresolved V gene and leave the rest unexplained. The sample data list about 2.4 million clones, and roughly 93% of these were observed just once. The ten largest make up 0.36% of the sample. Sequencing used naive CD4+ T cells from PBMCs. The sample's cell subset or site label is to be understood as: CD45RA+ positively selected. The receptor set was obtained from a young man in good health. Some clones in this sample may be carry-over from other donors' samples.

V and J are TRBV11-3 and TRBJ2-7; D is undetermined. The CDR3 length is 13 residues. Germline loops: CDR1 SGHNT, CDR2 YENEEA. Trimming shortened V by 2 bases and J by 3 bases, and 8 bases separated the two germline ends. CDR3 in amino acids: CASSLQASYEQYF. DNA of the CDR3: TGTGCCAGCAGCTTACAGGCGAGCTACGAGCAGTACTTC.

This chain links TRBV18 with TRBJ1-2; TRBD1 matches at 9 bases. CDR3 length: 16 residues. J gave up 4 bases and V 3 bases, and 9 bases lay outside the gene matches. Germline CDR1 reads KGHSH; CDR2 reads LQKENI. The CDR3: CASSPGQGGAGYGYTF. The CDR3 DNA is TGTGCCAGCTCACCGGGACAGGGAGGCGCGGGCTATGGCTACACCTTC.

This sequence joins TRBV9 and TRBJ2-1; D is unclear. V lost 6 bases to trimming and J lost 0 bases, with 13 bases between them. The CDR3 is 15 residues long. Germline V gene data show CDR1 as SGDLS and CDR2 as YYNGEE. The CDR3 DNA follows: TGTGCCAGCACCCCTGCTTCAAGCTCCTACAATGAGCAGTTCTTC. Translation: CASTPASSSYNEQFF.

The CDR3: CAWSVRGFGANVLTF. The CDR3 DNA is TGTGCCTGGAGTGTCCGGGGTTTTGGGGCCAACGTCCTGACTTTC. V is TRBV30 and J is TRBJ2-6; D may be TRBD2 (5 bases). The CDR3 has 15 amino acids. Per the germline V gene, CDR1 is GTSNPN and CDR2 is SVGIG (reference sequence). V lost 0 bases, J lost 3 bases, and 9 bases lay in between.

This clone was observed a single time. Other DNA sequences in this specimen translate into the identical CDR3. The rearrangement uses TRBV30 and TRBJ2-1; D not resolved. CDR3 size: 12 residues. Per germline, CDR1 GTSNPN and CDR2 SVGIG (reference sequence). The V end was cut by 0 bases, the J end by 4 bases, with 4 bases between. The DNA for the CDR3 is TGTGCCTGGAGTGTATCGTACAATGAGCAGTTCTTC. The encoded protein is CAWSVSYNEQFF. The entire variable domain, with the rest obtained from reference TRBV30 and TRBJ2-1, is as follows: SQTIHQWPATLVQPVGSPLSLECTVEGTSNPNLYWYRQAAGRGLQLLFYSVGIGQISSEVPQNLSASRPQDRQFILSSKKLLLSDSGFYLCAWSVSYNEQFFGPGTRLTVL.

The CDR3 sequence: CASRQYTYEQYF. In DNA, the CDR3 is TGTGCCAGCAGACAGTACACTTACGAGCAGTACTTC. This sequence joins TRBV6-6 and TRBJ2-7; D gene unclear. V was cut by 6 bases and J by 4 bases, with 10 bases left in between. Per germline, CDR1 MNHNY and CDR2 SVGAGI (reference sequence). The CDR3 extends over 12 amino acids.

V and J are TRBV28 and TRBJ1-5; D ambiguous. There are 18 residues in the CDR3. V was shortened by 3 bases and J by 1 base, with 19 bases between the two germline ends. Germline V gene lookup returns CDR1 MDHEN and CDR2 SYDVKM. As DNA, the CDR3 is TGTGCCAGCAGTTTTAGGTCTTGGCAGTTCGGGAGCAATCAGCCCCAGCATTTT. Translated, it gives CASSFRSWQFGSNQPQHF.

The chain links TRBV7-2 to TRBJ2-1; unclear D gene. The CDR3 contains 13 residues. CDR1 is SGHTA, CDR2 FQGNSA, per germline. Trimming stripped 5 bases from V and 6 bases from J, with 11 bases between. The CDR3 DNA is TGTGCCAGCAGCACCTCGATCGGCAATGAGCAGTTCTTC. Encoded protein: CASSTSIGNEQFF.

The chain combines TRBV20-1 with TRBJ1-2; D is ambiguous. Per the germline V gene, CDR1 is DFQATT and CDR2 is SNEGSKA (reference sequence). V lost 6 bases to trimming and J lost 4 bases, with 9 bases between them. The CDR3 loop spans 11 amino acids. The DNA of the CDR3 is TGCAGTGCAGCGTTGGGCTATGGCTACACCTTC. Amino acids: CSAALGYGYTF.

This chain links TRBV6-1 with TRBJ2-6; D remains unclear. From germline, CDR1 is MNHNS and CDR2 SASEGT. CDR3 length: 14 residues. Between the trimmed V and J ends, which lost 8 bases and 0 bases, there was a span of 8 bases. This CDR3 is CASGPYSGANVLTF. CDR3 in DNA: TGTGCCAGCGGCCCGTACTCTGGGGCCAACGTCCTGACTTTC.

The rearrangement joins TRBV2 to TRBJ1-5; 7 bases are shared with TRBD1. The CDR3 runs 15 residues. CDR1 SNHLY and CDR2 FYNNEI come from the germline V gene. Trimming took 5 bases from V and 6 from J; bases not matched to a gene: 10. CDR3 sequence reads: CASSRRAGGFQPQHF. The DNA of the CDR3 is TGTGCCAGCAGTAGGCGAGCAGGGGGATTTCAGCCCCAGCATTTT. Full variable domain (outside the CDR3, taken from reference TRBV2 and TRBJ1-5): EPEVTQTPSHQVTQMGQEVILRCVPISNHLYFYWYRQILGQKVEFLVSFYNNEISEKSEIFDDQFSVERPDGSNFTLKIRSTKLEDSAMYFCASSRRAGGFQPQHFGDGTRLSIL.

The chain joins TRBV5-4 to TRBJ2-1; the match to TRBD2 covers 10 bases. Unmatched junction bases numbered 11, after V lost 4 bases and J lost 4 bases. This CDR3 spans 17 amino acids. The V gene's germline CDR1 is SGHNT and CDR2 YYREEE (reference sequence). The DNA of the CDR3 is TGTGCCAGCAGCGGCGAGGCACTAGCGGGATTTTACAATGAGCAGTTCTTC. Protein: CASSGEALAGFYNEQFF.

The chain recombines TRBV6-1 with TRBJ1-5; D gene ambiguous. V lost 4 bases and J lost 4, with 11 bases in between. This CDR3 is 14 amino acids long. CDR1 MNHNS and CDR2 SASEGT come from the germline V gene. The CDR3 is CASSGGYGNQPQHF. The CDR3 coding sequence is TGTGCCAGCAGTGGAGGGTATGGGAATCAGCCCCAGCATTTT.

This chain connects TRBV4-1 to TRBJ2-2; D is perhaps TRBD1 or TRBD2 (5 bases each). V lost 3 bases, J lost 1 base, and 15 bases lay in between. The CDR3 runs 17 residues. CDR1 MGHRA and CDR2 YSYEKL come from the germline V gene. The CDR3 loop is CASSQDPGPMNTGELFF. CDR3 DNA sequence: TGCGCCAGCAGCCAGGACCCGGGACCCATGAACACCGGGGAGCTGTTTTTT.

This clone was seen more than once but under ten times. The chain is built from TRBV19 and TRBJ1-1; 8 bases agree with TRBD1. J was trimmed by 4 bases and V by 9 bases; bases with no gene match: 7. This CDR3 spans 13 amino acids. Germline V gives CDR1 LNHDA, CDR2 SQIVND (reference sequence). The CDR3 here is CASSWTGLTEAFF. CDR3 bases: TGTGCCAGCTCCTGGACAGGGCTCACTGAAGCTTTCTTT.

The CDR3 DNA reads TGTGCCAGCAGCCCCAGGGGGAATGAAAAACTGTTTTTT. It yields the protein CASSPRGNEKLFF. The rearrangement links TRBV7-9 to TRBJ1-4, with TRBD1 matching 7 bases. Germline CDR1 reads SEHNR; CDR2 reads FQNEAQ (reference sequence). V lost 5 bases to trimming and J lost 5 bases; unmatched junction nucleotides: 2. This CDR3 region has 13 residues. Complete variable domain (other parts from reference TRBV7-9 and TRBJ1-4): DTGVSQNPRHKITKRGQNVTFRCDPISEHNRLYWYRQTLGQGPEFLTYFQNEAQLEKSRLLSDRFSAERPKGSFSTLEIQRTEQGDSAMYLCASSPRGNEKLFFGSGTQLSVL.

In nucleotides, the CDR3 is TGTGCCAGCAGCAAAATGCCCCTCCACTACGAGCAGTACTTC. Translated: CASSKMPLHYEQYF. This chain uses TRBV27 with TRBJ2-7, with D unresolved. The V and J ends lost 6 bases and 3 bases respectively, with 15 bases between them. Germline V gives CDR1 MNHEY, CDR2 SMNVEV (reference sequence). The CDR3 has 14 residues.

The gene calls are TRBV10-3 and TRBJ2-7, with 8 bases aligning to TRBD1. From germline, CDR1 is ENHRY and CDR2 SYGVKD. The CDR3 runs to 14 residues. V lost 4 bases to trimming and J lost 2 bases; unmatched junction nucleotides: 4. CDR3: CAISVDREPYEQYF. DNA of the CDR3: TGTGCCATCAGTGTGGACAGGGAGCCCTACGAGCAGTACTTC.